Sequencing of this T cell receptor beta chain was carried out in a study of blood T cell repertoires in COVID-19. Across the study: The samples span acute and convalescent COVID-19 from the United States, Italy and Spain. T cells, B-cell-depleted T cells, or PBMCs provided the cDNA or gDNA that served as material.

This CDR3 comprises 14 residues. Germline V gene lookup returns CDR1 SEHNR and CDR2 FQNEAQ (reference sequence). V lost 8 bases to trimming and J lost 0 bases, with 11 bases between them. This clone was recorded a few times. Methods used by the authors: Using reference gene primer amplification, nucleated cell counts were estimated. The repertoire was sequenced with immunoSEQ multiplex PCR; TCRdb's copy has only in-frame clones and lacks some. The DNA gave D and trimming, while V, J and clone size come from that table. The table shows under 250,000 clones, with approximately 87% occurring only once. Sequencing used peripheral blood. This TCR derives from a man aged 60 to 69 with acute or convalescent COVID-19. J is TRBJ2-4 and V is TRBV7-9; D is possibly TRBD2 (7 bases). The CDR3 DNA reads as TGTGCCAGCGTCGGGGGGCGAGCCAAAAACATTCAGTACTTC. Translation gives CASVGGRAKNIQYF.